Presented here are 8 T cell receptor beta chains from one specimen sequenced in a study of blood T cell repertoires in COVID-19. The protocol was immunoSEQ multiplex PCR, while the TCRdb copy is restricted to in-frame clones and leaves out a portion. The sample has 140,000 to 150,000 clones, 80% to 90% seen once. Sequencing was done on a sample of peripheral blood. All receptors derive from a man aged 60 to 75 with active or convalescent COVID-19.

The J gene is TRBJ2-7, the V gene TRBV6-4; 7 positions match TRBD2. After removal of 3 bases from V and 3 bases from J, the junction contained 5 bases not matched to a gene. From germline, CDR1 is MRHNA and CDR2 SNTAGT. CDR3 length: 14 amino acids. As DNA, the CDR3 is TGTGCCAGCAGTGATGGCGGGAGACTCTACGAGCAGTACTTC. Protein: CASSDGGRLYEQYF.

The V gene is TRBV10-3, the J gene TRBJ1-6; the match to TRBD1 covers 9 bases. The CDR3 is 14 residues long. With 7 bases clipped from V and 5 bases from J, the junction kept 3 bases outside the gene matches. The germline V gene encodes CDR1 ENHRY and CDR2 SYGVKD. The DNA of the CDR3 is TGTGCCATCACCCGGGACAGGGATAATTCACCCCTCCACTTT. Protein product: CAITRDRDNSPLHF.

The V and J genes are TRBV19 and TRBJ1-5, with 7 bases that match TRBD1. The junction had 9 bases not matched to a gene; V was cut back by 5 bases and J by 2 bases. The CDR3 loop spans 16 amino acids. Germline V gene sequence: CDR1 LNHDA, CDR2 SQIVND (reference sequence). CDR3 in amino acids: CASSVPQGSGNQPQHF. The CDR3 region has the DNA TGTGCCAGTAGTGTACCACAGGGGTCGGGCAATCAGCCCCAGCATTTT. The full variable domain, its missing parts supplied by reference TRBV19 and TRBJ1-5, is DGGITQSPKYLFRKEGQNVTLSCEQNLNHDAMYWYRQDPGQGLRLIYYSQIVNDFQKGDIAEGYSVSREKKESFPLTVTSAQKNPTAFYLCASSVPQGSGNQPQHFGDGTRLSIL.

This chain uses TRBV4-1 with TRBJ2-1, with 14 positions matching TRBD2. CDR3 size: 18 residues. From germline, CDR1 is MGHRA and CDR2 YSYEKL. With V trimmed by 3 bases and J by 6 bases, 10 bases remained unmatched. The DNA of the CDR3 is TGCGCCAGCAGCCAGGCCGGGACTAGCGGGAGACGGGTCAATGAGCAGTTCTTC. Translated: CASSQAGTSGRRVNEQFF.

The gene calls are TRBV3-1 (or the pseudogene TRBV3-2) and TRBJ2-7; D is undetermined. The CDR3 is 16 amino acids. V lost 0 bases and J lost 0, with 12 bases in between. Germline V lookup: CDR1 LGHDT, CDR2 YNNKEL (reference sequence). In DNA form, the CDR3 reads TGTGCCAGCAGCCAAGATCCTCGACACAACTCCTACGAGCAGTACTTC. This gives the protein CASSQDPRHNSYEQYF.

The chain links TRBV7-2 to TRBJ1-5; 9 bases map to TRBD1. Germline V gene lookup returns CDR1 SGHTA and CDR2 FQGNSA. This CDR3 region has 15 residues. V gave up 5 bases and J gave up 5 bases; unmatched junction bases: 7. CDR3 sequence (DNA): TGTGCCAGCAGCCAGGGGGGGACAGGGTATCAGCCCCAGCATTTT. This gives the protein CASSQGGTGYQPQHF.

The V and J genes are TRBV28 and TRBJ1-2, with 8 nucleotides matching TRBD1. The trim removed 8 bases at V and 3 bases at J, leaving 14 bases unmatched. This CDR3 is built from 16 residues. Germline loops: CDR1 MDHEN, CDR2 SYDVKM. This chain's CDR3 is CASSPDRARLDYGYTF. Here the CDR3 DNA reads TGTGCCAGCTCCCCGGACAGGGCCCGGCTTGACTATGGCTACACCTTC.

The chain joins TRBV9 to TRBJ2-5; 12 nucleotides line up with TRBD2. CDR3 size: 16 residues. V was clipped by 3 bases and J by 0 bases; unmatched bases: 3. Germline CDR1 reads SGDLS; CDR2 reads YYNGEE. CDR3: CASSARTSGDQETQYF. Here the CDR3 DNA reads TGTGCCAGCAGCGCCAGGACTAGCGGGGACCAAGAGACCCAGTACTTC.